Shown below are 10 T cell receptor beta chains from a single sample sequenced in a study of CD8+CD57+ T cells in acquired aplastic anemia. It was genomic DNA that served as the template for profiling TCR beta VDJ and CDR3. TCRdb redid the calling of the reads with MiXCR, one entry per CDR3 protein. Here the sample spans some 150,000 distinct CDR3 sequences, about 64% being singletons. All patients picked for sequencing had shown, by flow cytometry, an expansion of CD8+CD57+ cells. The sample was sorted CD4+, CD8+, or CD8+CD57+ T cells (not recorded which) from PBMCs. The source of these receptors is a human donor with aplastic anemia.

The gene calls are TRBV5-6 and TRBJ2-1, with 8 bases identical to TRBD1. V lost 2 bases and J lost 0; bases outside the gene matches: 4. This CDR3 contains 16 residues. Per germline, CDR1 SGHDT and CDR2 YYEEEE. CDR3 DNA sequence: TGTGCCAGCAGCTTAGGCCAGGGGGCCTCCTACAATGAGCAGTTCTTC. Encoded protein: CASSLGQGASYNEQFF.

V is TRBV10-3 and J is TRBJ1-5, with D perhaps matching TRBD1 (6 bases). V was pared by 0 bases and J by 2 bases, with 14 bases between. CDR1 and CDR2 (germline): ENHRY, SYGVKD. This CDR3 spans 17 amino acids. The DNA of the CDR3 is TGTGCCATCAGTGAGTCCGTAAGGACAGCCGGCAATCAGCCCCAGCATTTT. It translates to CAISESVRTAGNQPQHF.

V and J are TRBV19 and TRBJ1-2; maybe TRBD1 (5 bases). Trimming removed 0 bases from V and 6 bases from J, with 17 bases in between. CDR3 length: 16 amino acids. In germline, CDR1 is LNHDA, CDR2 SQIVND (reference sequence). CDR3 sequence (DNA): TGTGCCAGTAGTATAGATCTCTGGGGCGACTATGATGGCTACACCTTC. Protein: CASSIDLWGDYDGYTF.

J is TRBJ2-1 and V is TRBV12-3 or TRBV12-4, with D tentatively TRBD2 (6 bases). Trimming removed 6 bases at V and 6 bases at J, with 12 bases between. CDR3 length: 13 amino acids. The CDR3 loop is CASRETSSNEQFF. In DNA, the CDR3 is TGTGCCAGCAGGGAGACTAGTTCCAATGAGCAGTTCTTC.

The rearrangement joins TRBV24-1 to TRBJ2-2; TRBD1 is a possible D gene (6 bases). Trimming took off 4 bases at V and 3 bases at J, with 14 bases between the two ends. Germline V gene lookup returns CDR1 KGHDR and CDR2 SFDVKD. CDR3 length: 16 amino acids. CDR3 DNA sequence: TGTGCCACCAGTGACCCGGGCAGGGGCGACACCGGGGAGCTGTTTTTT. Its translation: CATSDPGRGDTGELFF.

A single count supports this clonotype. The chain employs TRBV10-3 and TRBJ2-5, with D perhaps TRBD1 or TRBD2 (5 bases each). Trimming removed 4 bases from V and 9 bases from J, with 21 bases in between. The CDR3 extends over 15 amino acids. Germline CDR1 is ENHRY and CDR2 is SYGVKD. The CDR3 DNA follows: TGTGCCATCAGTGCAACACAGGACCCCCCCGGGGCCCAGTACTTC. Translation gives CAISATQDPPGAQYF.

Comment on this clonotype: The junction and the germline gene differ at one end; a read error may be behind it. In DNA form, the CDR3 reads TGTGCCAGCAGTTTTTACGGCAAGGGACAGGGTTACGAGCAGTACTTC. As protein: CASSFYGKGQGYEQYF. The chain combines TRBV10-3 with TRBJ2-7; TRBD1 matches 9 bases. The germline CDR1 and CDR2 sequences are ENHRY and SYGVKD. The CDR3 consists of 16 residues.

This clonotype was counted only a few times. This chain connects TRBV19 to TRBJ2-5; 7 bases line up with TRBD1. This CDR3 contains 15 residues. Looked up from germline, CDR1 is LNHDA and CDR2 is SQIVND (reference sequence). With V trimmed by 6 bases and J by 1 base, 8 bases remained unmatched. The DNA of the CDR3 is TGTGCCAGTAGAGCAGAACAGGGGAGCCAAGAGACCCAGTACTTC. Its protein is CASRAEQGSQETQYF.

V is TRBV7-9 and J is TRBJ2-7; 7 bases agree with TRBD2. V trimming: 5 bases; J trimming: 5 bases; junction bases outside the gene matches: 9. The CDR3 runs to 14 residues. Germline CDR1 SEHNR, CDR2 FQNEAQ (reference sequence). CDR3 sequence reads: CASSLVSSGNEQYF. The CDR3 DNA reads TGTGCCAGCAGCCTAGTATCTAGCGGCAACGAGCAGTACTTC.

J is TRBJ1-1 and V is TRBV20-1, with 8 bases identical to TRBD1. CDR1 is DFQATT and CDR2 is SNEGSKA in the germline V gene (reference sequence). The CDR3 is made up of 17 amino acids. The ends lost 0 bases at V and 4 bases at J; junction bases unmatched: 13. CDR3 bases: TGCAGTGCTAGAGATAGAGGACAGGGAGCAATAAGCACTGAAGCTTTCTTT. As protein: CSARDRGQGAISTEAFF.